Listed here are 32 T cell receptor beta chains from one sample, sequenced in a study of molecular identifiers for immune sequencing clone quantification. MiXCR, applied by TCRdb to the PCR reads, yields one record per CDR3 protein. Altogether fewer than 350,000 distinct CDR3 sequences are present, over 20% being singletons, with the ten largest covering approximately 0.83%. The specimen sequenced was naive CD8+ T cells from blood, with Jurkat cell RNA spiked in. Described subset: FACS-sorted CD8+CD4-CCR7+CD45RA+ naive T cells. These receptors all come from a human donor in good health. Some libraries in this study had Jurkat cell RNA spiked in.

Comments on this clonotype: A much larger clone is a single base away; this may be a read error. The chain is built from TRBV29-1 and TRBJ1-1; D might be TRBD1 (5 bases). The CDR3 loop spans 12 amino acids. Trimming took 6 bases from V and 6 from J, leaving 14 bases between them. Germline V lookup: CDR1 SQVTM, CDR2 ANQGSEA. As DNA, the CDR3 is TGCAGCGTCAAAATTCAGGGAGCTGAAGCTTTCTTT. It specifies CSVKIQGAEAFF.

Concerning this clonotype: A clone one base away is much larger, so this may be a read error. The DNA is left out, because the CDR3 cannot be placed on it with certainty; the CDR3 is given as TCRdb lists it. This chain joins TRBV14 and TRBJ1-1; the table calls TRBD1, which could not be checked here. CDR1 and CDR2 from the germline V gene are SGHDN and FVKESK. Termini included, the CDR3 measures 15 amino acids. This chain's CDR3 is CASSQDWGAGTEALF.

This sequence joins TRBV6-2 or TRBV6-3 and TRBJ2-7; tentative D call: TRBD2 (6 bases). The CDR3 runs 16 residues. Per germline, CDR1 MNHEY and CDR2 SVGEGT. Trimming pared 4 bases from V and 7 bases from J, leaving 23 bases between. CDR3 nucleotide sequence: TGTGCCAGCAGTTTCGACGTGGGACGGGGGTCGGGTGAGCAGTACTTC. It translates to CASSFDVGRGSGEQYF.

This clonotype was detected only once. This CDR3 is missing its conserved last phenylalanine or tryptophan, likely due to a read error. This sequence joins TRBV6-2 or TRBV6-3 and TRBJ2-7; D gene uncertain. This CDR3 comprises 16 residues. V was shortened by 0 bases and J by 2 bases, with 14 bases between the two germline ends. Germline CDR1 is MNHEY and CDR2 is SVGEGT. CDR3 residues: CASSYSMFERAYEQYL. CDR3 coding DNA: TGTGCCAGCAGTTACTCGATGTTCGAGAGAGCCTACGAGCAGTACCTC.

The rearrangement uses TRBV20-1 and TRBJ1-2, with 9 bases identical to TRBD1. The germline V gene has CDR1 DFQATT and CDR2 SNEGSKA (reference sequence). Trimming cost V 6 bases and J 3 bases; bases outside gene matches: 8. This CDR3 has 14 residues. As DNA, the CDR3 is TGCAGTGCCGCCAAACAGGGGGCTTACTATGGCTACACCTTC. Protein sequence: CSAAKQGAYYGYTF.

This clonotype was counted a few times. The V gene is TRBV9, the J gene TRBJ2-3; the D gene is possibly TRBD1 (7 bases). Germline V gene lookup returns CDR1 SGDLS and CDR2 YYNGEE. Trimming left V 5 bases short and J 0 bases short, with 16 bases between. The CDR3 is 16 residues long. The CDR3 sequence is CASSQGGGDSTDTQYF. The CDR3 DNA sequence: TGTGCCAGCAGTCAGGGGGGCGGGGATAGCACAGATACGCAGTATTTT.

The chain uses TRBV7-6 and TRBJ1-2; 7 bases fit TRBD1. Germline V gene sequence: CDR1 SGHVS, CDR2 FNYEAQ. V was clipped by 5 bases and J by 14 bases; unmatched bases: 8. This CDR3 region has 11 residues. The CDR3 protein is CASSQGGVQTF. The CDR3 region has the DNA TGTGCCAGCAGCCAGGGGGGGGTTCAGACCTTC. Together with reference TRBV7-6 and TRBJ1-2, the CDR3 gives the full variable domain: GAGVSQSPRYKVTKRGQDVALRCDPISGHVSLYWYRQALGQGPEFLTYFNYEAQQDKSGLPNDRFSAERPEGSISTLTIQRTEQRDSAMYRCASSQGGVQTFGSGTRLTVV.

In its sample, this clonotype was seen many times. The chain joins TRBV30 to TRBJ2-5, with a weak D call TRBD2 (6 bases). Trimming left V 6 bases short and J 5 bases short, with 16 bases between. The CDR3 runs to 13 residues. Germline CDR1 reads GTSNPN; CDR2 reads SVGIG (reference sequence). The CDR3 reads CACSLGGLETQYF. CDR3 nucleotide sequence: TGTGCCTGTTCCCTGGGAGGTCTTGAGACCCAGTACTTC.

Notes on this clonotype: This may be a read error: a much more frequent sequence differs by one nucleotide. This chain connects TRBV4-1 to TRBJ1-2, with TRBD1 identical over 7 bases. Germline loops: CDR1 MGHRA, CDR2 YSYEKL. The CDR3 runs to 15 residues. The DNA for the CDR3 is TGCGCCAGCAGCCCGGGACAGCCGGTGTACTATGGCTGCACCTTC. Translation gives CASSPGQPVYYGCTF.

The chain links TRBV12-3 or TRBV12-4 to TRBJ2-1, with D perhaps matching TRBD2 (7 bases). The germline V and J ends were trimmed by 5 bases and 5 bases, with 16 bases remaining between them. This CDR3 comprises 15 residues. CDR3: CASSPLWGGDNEQFF. The CDR3 DNA reads TGTGCCAGCAGTCCGTTATGGGGGGGCGACAATGAGCAGTTCTTC.

This clonotype was counted between two and nine times. CDR3 nucleotides: TGCAGCGTTGAAAGGCAGGGAGGGTTGGTCACAGATACGCAGTATTTT. Protein sequence: CSVERQGGLVTDTQYF. The gene calls are TRBV29-1 and TRBJ2-3, with TRBD2 matching 7 bases. Trimming cost V 2 bases and J 2 bases; bases outside gene matches: 10. The CDR3 runs to 16 residues. CDR1 and CDR2 (germline): SQVTM, ANQGSEA.

At least ten counts were recorded for this clonotype. The junction and the germline gene differ at one end; a read error may be behind it. This chain links TRBV28 with TRBJ1-1, with D unclear. Germline-derived CDR1 and CDR2 are MDHEN and SYDVKM. The CDR3 runs to 11 residues. CDR3 DNA: TGTGCCAGCAGTTGGAACCCTGAAGCTTTCTTT. Protein product: CASSWNPEAFF.

This clonotype came up many times. The CDR3 DNA sequence: TGCGCCAGCAGCCAAGGCTTGGGTTTGAAGGGCCCCGATACGCAGTATTTT. It specifies CASSQGLGLKGPDTQYF. The genes are TRBV4-3 and TRBJ2-3; no clear D gene. The germline CDR1 and CDR2 sequences are LGHNA and YSLEER. The germline V and J ends were trimmed by 1 base and 6 bases, with 20 bases remaining between them. This CDR3 is built from 17 residues.

This clonotype was seen at least ten times. The chain carries TRBV6-5 and TRBJ1-4; TRBD1 is a possible D gene (5 bases). V was shortened by 4 bases and J by 6 bases, with 21 bases between the two germline ends. In germline, CDR1 is MNHEY, CDR2 SVGAGI. CDR3 size: 17 residues. The CDR3 spells CASSLLSGGGSDEKLFF. Written as DNA, the CDR3 is TGTGCCAGCAGTTTACTCTCCGGTGGGGGGAGCGATGAAAAACTGTTTTTT.

This clonotype showed up many times. This rearrangement joins TRBV5-5 to TRBJ2-3; 8 nucleotides align to TRBD2. J gave up 2 bases and V 2 bases, and 10 bases lay outside the gene matches. This CDR3 region has 17 residues. Germline-derived CDR1 and CDR2 are SGHKS and YYEKEE (reference sequence). The CDR3 DNA is TGTGCCAGCAGCTTTCTTTTCACTAGCGGAGACACAGATACGCAGTATTTT. Translating gives CASSFLFTSGDTDTQYF.

This clonotype has at least ten counts. The rearrangement links TRBV2 to TRBJ2-1, with D tentatively TRBD2 (6 bases). Trimming pared 4 bases from V and 3 bases from J, leaving 10 bases between. Germline V lookup: CDR1 SNHLY, CDR2 FYNNEI. The CDR3 consists of 14 residues. CDR3 sequence (DNA): TGTGCCAGCAGTGTACTGGACTACTACAATGAGCAGTTCTTC. This translates into CASSVLDYYNEQFF.

The chain has TRBV7-9 and TRBJ2-3; D unresolved. The CDR3 length is 17 residues. V lost 0 bases and J 0 bases, leaving 13 bases between the germline ends. Per germline, CDR1 SEHNR and CDR2 FQNEAQ (reference sequence). The CDR3 region is CASSLAWGSTSTDTQYF. DNA for the CDR3: TGTGCCAGCAGCTTAGCTTGGGGTTCGACTAGCACAGATACGCAGTATTTT. The variable domain in full, completed from reference TRBV7-9 and TRBJ2-3, reads DTGVSQNPRHKITKRGQNVTFRCDPISEHNRLYWYRQTLGQGPEFLTYFQNEAQLEKSRLLSDRFSAERPKGSFSTLEIQRTEQGDSAMYLCASSLAWGSTSTDTQYFGPGTRLTVL.

J is TRBJ1-1 and V is TRBV19, with a tentative D call TRBD1 (5 bases). CDR1 and CDR2 (germline): LNHDA, SQIVND (reference sequence). CDR3 size: 13 residues. Deletions cut 10 bases from V and 0 bases from J, with 12 bases between. The CDR3 protein is CATSGGLNTEAFF. As DNA, the CDR3 is TGTGCCACCTCGGGGGGACTGAACACTGAAGCTTTCTTT.

The V and J genes are TRBV13 and TRBJ2-7, with a weak D call TRBD2 (5 bases). In germline, CDR1 is PRHDT, CDR2 FYEKMQ (reference sequence). V was shortened by 1 base and J by 5 bases, with 9 bases between the two germline ends. The CDR3 loop spans 13 amino acids. The CDR3 protein is CASSLARRHEQYF. CDR3 nucleotides: TGTGCCAGCAGCTTAGCCAGGAGGCACGAGCAGTACTTC.

This clonotype has ten or more counts. The J gene is TRBJ2-7, the V gene TRBV6-5; no firm D call. Trimming left V 2 bases short and J 1 base short, with 6 bases between. Germline CDR1 and CDR2: MNHEY and SVGAGI. The CDR3 has 13 amino acids. The DNA of the CDR3 is TGTGCCAGCAGTTACGGAATTTCCTACGAGCAGTACTTC. Translating it yields CASSYGISYEQYF.

V usage is TRBV12-3 or TRBV12-4 and J usage is TRBJ2-7; D possibly uses TRBD1 or TRBD2 (5 bases each). The CDR3 is 14 residues long. V was pared by 6 bases and J by 4 bases, with 16 bases between. CDR3 in DNA: TGTGCCAGCAGCACCAGCAGGGAGCTTTACGAGCAGTACTTC. It codes for CASSTSRELYEQYF.

This clonotype came up many times. The chain employs TRBV6-8 and TRBJ2-4, with TRBD1 as a possible D gene (5 bases). V was cut by 0 bases and J by 1 base, with 16 bases left in between. The CDR3 covers 18 residues. Germline assignment: CDR1 MNHGY and CDR2 SAAAGT. CDR3 in amino acids: CASSYSLGRASAKNIQYF. In nucleotides, the CDR3 is TGTGCCAGCAGTTACTCCTTAGGCAGGGCGTCGGCCAAAAACATTCAGTACTTC.

The chain has TRBV4-1 and TRBJ2-6; no clear D. Germline CDR1 and CDR2: MGHRA and YSYEKL. The CDR3 runs 19 residues. The germline V and J ends were trimmed by 1 base and 0 bases, with 16 bases remaining between them. The CDR3 loop is CASSQADRAIISGANVLTF. The CDR3 region has the DNA TGCGCCAGCAGCCAAGCTGATCGGGCCATAATCTCTGGGGCCAACGTCCTGACTTTC.

This clonotype was counted ten times or more. The V gene is TRBV29-1, the J gene TRBJ2-7; D possibly corresponds to TRBD1 (6 bases). The CDR3 contains 16 residues. Germline assignment: CDR1 SQVTM and CDR2 ANQGSEA. Trimming shortened V by 6 bases and J by 0 bases, and 21 bases separated the two germline ends. This CDR3 is CSVLGTERDISYEQYF. CDR3 nucleotide sequence: TGCAGCGTCCTGGGTACCGAACGGGACATCTCCTACGAGCAGTACTTC.

This clonotype was seen repeatedly, ten times or more. The chain couples TRBV10-3 to TRBJ1-4, with D unresolved. V was trimmed by 4 bases and J by 5 bases, leaving 5 bases between them. From germline, CDR1 is ENHRY and CDR2 SYGVKD. CDR3 length: 12 amino acids. In DNA form, the CDR3 reads TGTGCCATCAGTGGAAGAAATGAAAAACTGTTTTTT. Encoded protein: CAISGRNEKLFF.

In this sample, this clonotype turned up many times. The CDR3 region is CASSSPDRGMSYGYTF. As DNA, the CDR3 is TGCGCCAGCAGCTCGCCCGACAGGGGGATGTCCTATGGCTACACCTTC. This chain connects TRBV5-1 to TRBJ1-2; 9 bases fit TRBD1. The CDR3 extends over 16 amino acids. V lost 3 bases and J lost 4; bases outside the gene matches: 10. CDR1 SGHRS and CDR2 YFSETQ come from the germline V gene.

This clonotype was seen many times. V gene TRBV6-2 or TRBV6-3 combines with J gene TRBJ1-5, with D uncertain. Trimming removed 2 bases at V and 7 bases at J, with 21 bases between. Germline loops: CDR1 MNHEY, CDR2 SVGEGT. The CDR3 sequence is 17 residues long. CDR3 sequence reads: CASSYPRLGDGKQPQHF. CDR3 bases: TGTGCCAGCAGTTACCCGCGGTTGGGCGACGGGAAACAGCCCCAGCATTTT.

Concerning this clonotype: Germline and junction disagree at one end, which may indicate a read error. For the CDR3, the DNA is TGTGCCGGCAGGAGCTGGGGCGCTTGGGTGGACATTCAGTACTTC. Translation gives CAGRSWGAWVDIQYF. The chain employs TRBV5-6 and TRBJ2-4, with D tentatively TRBD1 (5 bases). CDR3 length: 15 residues. Germline loops: CDR1 SGHDT, CDR2 YYEEEE.

This clonotype was detected many times. The chain couples TRBV24-1 to TRBJ2-5; D remains ambiguous. The CDR3 totals 15 residues. The V and J ends lost 0 bases and 1 base respectively, with 8 bases between them. CDR1 is KGHDR, CDR2 SFDVKD, per germline. CDR3 region: CATSDLVASQETQYF. DNA of the CDR3: TGTGCCACCAGTGATTTGGTCGCAAGCCAAGAGACCCAGTACTTC.

V and J are TRBV6-2 or TRBV6-3 and TRBJ2-3; 10 bases align to TRBD2. The CDR3 runs to 13 residues. Trimming cost V 8 bases and J 6 bases; bases outside gene matches: 5. The germline CDR1 and CDR2 sequences are MNHEY and SVGEGT. This CDR3 reads CASFTSGADTQYF. The CDR3 nucleotides read TGTGCCAGCTTTACTAGCGGGGCGGATACGCAGTATTTT.

In the case of this clonotype: A much larger clone sits a single nucleotide away, making a read error possible. The V and J genes are TRBV27 and TRBJ2-7; a possible D gene is TRBD1 (5 bases). Germline V CDR1 and CDR2: MNHEY, SMNVEV (reference sequence). The length of the CDR3 is 16 residues. V was trimmed by 8 bases and J by 2 bases, leaving 22 bases between them. The chain's CDR3 is CASGPAGVTAPYEQYF. The CDR3 nucleotides are TGTGCCAGCGGTCCCGCCGGTGTGACAGCTCCCTACGAGCAGTACTTC.

This chain uses TRBV14 with TRBJ2-1; tentatively, D is TRBD2 (6 bases). The germline CDR1 and CDR2 sequences are SGHDN and FVKESK. Deletions cut 2 bases from V and 0 bases from J, with 14 bases between. The CDR3 runs 17 residues. In DNA, the CDR3 is TGTGCCAGCAGCCAAAGATATAGCGGTTACTCCTACAATGAGCAGTTCTTC. Amino acid sequence: CASSQRYSGYSYNEQFF.